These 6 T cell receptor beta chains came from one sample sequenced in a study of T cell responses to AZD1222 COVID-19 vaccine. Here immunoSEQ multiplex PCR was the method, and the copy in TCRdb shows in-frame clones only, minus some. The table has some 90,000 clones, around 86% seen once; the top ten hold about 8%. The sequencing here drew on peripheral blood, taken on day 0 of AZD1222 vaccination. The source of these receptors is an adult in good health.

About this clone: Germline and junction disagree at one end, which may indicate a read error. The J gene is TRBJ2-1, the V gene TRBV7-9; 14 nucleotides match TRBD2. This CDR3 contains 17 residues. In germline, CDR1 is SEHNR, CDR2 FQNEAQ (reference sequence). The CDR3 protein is CASSLGGLAGGGNAQFF. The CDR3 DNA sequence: TGTGCCAGCAGCTTAGGTGGACTAGCGGGAGGCGGGAATGCGCAGTTCTTC.

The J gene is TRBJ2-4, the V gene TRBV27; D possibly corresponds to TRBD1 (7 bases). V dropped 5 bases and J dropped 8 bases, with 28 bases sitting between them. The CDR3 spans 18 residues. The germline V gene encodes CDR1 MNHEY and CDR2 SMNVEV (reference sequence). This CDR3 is CASSTPFGGGAGIDIQYF. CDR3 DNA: TGTGCCAGCAGTACACCCTTTGGAGGGGGCGCAGGTATAGACATTCAGTACTTC.

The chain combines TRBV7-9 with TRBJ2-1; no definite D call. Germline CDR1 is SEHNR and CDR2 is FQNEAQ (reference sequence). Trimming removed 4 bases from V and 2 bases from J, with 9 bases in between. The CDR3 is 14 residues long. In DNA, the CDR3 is TGTGCCAGCAGCTCTCCCCCTGCCTACAATGAGCAGTTCTTC. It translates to CASSSPPAYNEQFF.

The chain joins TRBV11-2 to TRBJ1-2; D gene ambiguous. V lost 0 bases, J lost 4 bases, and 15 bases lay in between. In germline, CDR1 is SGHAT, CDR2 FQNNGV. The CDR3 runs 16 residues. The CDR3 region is CASSLDESRSGYGYTF. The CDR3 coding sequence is TGTGCCAGCAGCTTAGATGAGTCCAGGTCGGGCTATGGCTACACCTTC.

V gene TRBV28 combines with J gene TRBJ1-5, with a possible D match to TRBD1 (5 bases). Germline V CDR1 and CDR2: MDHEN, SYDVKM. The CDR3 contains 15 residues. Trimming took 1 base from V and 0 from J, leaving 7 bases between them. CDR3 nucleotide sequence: TGTGCCAGCAGTTTATTAGGGGCTAGCAATCAGCCCCAGCATTTT. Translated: CASSLLGASNQPQHF.

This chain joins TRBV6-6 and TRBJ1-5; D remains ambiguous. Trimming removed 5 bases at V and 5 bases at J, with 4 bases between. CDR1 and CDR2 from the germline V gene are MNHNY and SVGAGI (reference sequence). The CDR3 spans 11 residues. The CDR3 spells CASSDDQPQHF. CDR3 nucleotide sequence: TGTGCCAGCAGTGACGATCAGCCCCAGCATTTT.